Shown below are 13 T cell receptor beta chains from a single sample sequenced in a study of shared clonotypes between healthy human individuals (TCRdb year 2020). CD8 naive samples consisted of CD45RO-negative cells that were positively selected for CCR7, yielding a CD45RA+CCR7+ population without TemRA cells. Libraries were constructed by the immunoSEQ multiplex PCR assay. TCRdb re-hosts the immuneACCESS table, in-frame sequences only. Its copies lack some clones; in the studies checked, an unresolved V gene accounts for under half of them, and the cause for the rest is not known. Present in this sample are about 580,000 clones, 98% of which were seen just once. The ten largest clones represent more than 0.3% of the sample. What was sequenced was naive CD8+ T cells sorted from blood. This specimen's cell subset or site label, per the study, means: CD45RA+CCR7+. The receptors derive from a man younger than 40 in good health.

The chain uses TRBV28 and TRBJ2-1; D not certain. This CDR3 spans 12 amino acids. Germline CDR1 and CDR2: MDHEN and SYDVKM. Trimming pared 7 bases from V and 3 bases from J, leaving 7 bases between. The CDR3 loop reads CASTSFYNEQFF. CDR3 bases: TGTGCCAGCACATCTTTCTACAATGAGCAGTTCTTC.

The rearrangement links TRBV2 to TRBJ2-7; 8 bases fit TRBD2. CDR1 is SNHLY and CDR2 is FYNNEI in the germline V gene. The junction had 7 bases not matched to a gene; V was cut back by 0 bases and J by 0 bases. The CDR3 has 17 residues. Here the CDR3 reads CASSEASGTTSSYEQYF. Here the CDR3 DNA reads TGTGCCAGCAGTGAAGCTAGCGGGACTACTAGCTCCTACGAGCAGTACTTC. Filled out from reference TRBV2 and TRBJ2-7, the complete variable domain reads EPEVTQTPSHQVTQMGQEVILRCVPISNHLYFYWYRQILGQKVEFLVSFYNNEISEKSEIFDDQFSVERPDGSNFTLKIRSTKLEDSAMYFCASSEASGTTSSYEQYFGPGTRLTVT.

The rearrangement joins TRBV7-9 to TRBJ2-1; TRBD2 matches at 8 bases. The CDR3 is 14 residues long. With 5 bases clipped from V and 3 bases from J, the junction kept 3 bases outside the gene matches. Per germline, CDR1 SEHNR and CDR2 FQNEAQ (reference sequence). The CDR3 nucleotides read TGTGCCAGCAGCGCTAGCGGGTTCTACAATGAGCAGTTCTTC. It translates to CASSASGFYNEQFF.

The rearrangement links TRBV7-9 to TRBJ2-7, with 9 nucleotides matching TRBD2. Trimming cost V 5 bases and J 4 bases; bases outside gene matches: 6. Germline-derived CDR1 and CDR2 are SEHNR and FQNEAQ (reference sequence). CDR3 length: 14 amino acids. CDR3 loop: CASSASGRLYEQYF. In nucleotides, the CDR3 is TGTGCCAGCAGCGCAAGCGGGAGGCTATACGAGCAGTACTTC.

The CDR3 loop reads CASGPRMNTEAFF. The DNA of the CDR3 is TGCGCCAGCGGACCCAGGATGAACACTGAAGCTTTCTTT. The V call is TRBV10-2, the J call TRBJ1-1; D not resolved. The length of the CDR3 is 13 residues. Germline V CDR1 and CDR2: WSHSY, SAAADI. The V and J ends lost 8 bases and 0 bases respectively, with 10 bases between them.

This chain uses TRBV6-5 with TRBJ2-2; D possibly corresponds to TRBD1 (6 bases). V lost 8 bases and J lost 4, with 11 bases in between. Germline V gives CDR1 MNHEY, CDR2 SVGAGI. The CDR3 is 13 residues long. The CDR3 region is CASQGRITGELFF. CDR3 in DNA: TGTGCCAGCCAGGGGCGCATCACCGGGGAGCTGTTTTTT.

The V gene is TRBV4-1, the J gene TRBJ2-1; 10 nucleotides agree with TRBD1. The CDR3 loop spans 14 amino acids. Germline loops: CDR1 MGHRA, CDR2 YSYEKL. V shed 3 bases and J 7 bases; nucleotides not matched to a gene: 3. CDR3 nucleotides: TGCGCCAGCAGCCAGGCGGGACAGGGGAATGAGCAGTTCTTC. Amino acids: CASSQAGQGNEQFF.

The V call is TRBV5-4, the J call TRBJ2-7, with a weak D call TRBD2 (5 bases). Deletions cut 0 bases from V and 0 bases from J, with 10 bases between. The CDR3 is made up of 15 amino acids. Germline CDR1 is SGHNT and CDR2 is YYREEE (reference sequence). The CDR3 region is CASSLGFGSSYEQYF. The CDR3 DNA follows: TGTGCCAGCAGCTTGGGTTTTGGGAGCTCCTACGAGCAGTACTTC.

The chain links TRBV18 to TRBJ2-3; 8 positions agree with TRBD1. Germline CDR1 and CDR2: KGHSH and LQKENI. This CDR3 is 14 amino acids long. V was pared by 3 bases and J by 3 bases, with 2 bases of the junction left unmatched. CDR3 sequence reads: CASSPGTGTDTQYF. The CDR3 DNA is TGTGCCAGCTCACCCGGGACAGGTACAGATACGCAGTATTTT.

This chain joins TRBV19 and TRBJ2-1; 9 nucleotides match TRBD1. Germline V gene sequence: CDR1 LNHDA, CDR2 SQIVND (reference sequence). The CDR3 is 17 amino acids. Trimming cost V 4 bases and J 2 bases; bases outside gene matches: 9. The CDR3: CASSTQGAHPTYNEQFF. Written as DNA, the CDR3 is TGTGCCAGTAGTACACAGGGGGCCCATCCGACCTACAATGAGCAGTTCTTC.

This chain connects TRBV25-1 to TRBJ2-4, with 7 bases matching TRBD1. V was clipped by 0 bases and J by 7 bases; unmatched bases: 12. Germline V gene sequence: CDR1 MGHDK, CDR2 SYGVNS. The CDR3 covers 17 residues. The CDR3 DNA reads TGTGCCAGCAGTGAATACCGGCTCGGGGACAGTCGCAACATTCAGTACTTC. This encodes CASSEYRLGDSRNIQYF.

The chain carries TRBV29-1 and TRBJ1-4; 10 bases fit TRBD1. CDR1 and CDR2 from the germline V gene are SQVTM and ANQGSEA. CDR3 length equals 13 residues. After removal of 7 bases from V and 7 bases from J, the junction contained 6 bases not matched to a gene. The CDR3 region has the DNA TGCAGCGCAGTTGGACAGGGGGTTGAAAAACTGTTTTTT. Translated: CSAVGQGVEKLFF.

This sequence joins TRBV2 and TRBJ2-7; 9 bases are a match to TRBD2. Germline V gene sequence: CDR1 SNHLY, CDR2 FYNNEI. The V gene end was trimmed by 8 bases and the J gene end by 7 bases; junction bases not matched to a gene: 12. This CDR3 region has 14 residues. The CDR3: CASGLVAGVREQYF. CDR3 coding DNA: TGTGCCAGCGGTTTGGTAGCGGGAGTGAGGGAGCAGTACTTC.